A selection of T cell receptor beta chains follows, all from one sample in a study of blood T cells in healthy people across ages. Using its own MiXCR run on the 5' RACE reads, TCRdb lists one record per CDR3 protein. The table includes some 1.6 million distinct CDR3 sequences, around 35% detected once. Sample: blood. The receptors were sampled from a woman in her 30s in good health. CDR3s include the opening cysteine and the closing phenylalanine or tryptophan. D genes are given only for firm matches.

NA | 13 | TRBV12-3/TRBV12-4 | CANSLDSNQPQHF
NA | 16 | TRBV20-1 | CSASLIRTASNQPQHF
TRBD1 | 15 | TRBV10-3 | CAISPDRGHNYGYTF
TRBD2 | 19 | TRBV20-1 | CSARDPGLAGGQYRDTQYF
NA | 15 | TRBV15 | CATSRDGVGEEKLFF
NA | 12 | TRBV6-2/TRBV6-3 | CASRRNQETQYF
TRBD2 | 16 | TRBV7-9 | CASSYDRGVIQETQYF
NA | 14 | TRBV15 | CATSSIDDSETQYF
NA | 14 | TRBV3-1 | CASSQQWNTGELFF
TRBD2 | 16 | TRBV9 | CASSGSGGARRDTQYF
NA | 21 | TRBV4-1 | CASSQEGLVARGGSRQETQYF
NA | 13 | TRBV6-6 | CASSYSGSQPQHF
NA | 14 | TRBV28 | CASSLRISTDTQYF
NA | 13 | TRBV29-1 | CSVKVLNTGELFF
NA | 17 | TRBV6-6 | CASSYSRDTRGDQPQHF
NA | 15 | TRBV27 | CASGPRGRLSYEQYF
NA | 15 | TRBV7-9 | CASSLGIGVNNEQFF
NA | 15 | TRBV6-5 | CASSHGISGANVLTF
NA | 14 | TRBV4-1 | CASSQVSGAVEQYF
NA | 13 | TRBV9 | CASSVDPEGEQYF
NA | 16 | TRBV3-1 | CASSRVIGAPYNEQFF
NA | 12 | TRBV6-1 | CASSELSYGYTF
TRBD2 | 15 | TRBV5-1 | CASAPGAGETDTQYF
NA | 18 | TRBV4-1 | CASSQDPPTEQAGCGYTF
NA | 13 | TRBV5-6 | CASSLWEYREQYF
NA | 12 | TRBV20-1 | CSAPGTPREQYF
NA | 16 | TRBV20-1 | CSARTPGLGSTDTQYF
NA | 13 | TRBV2 | CASSEAGSGELFF
NA | 14 | TRBV9 | CASSPRDSEETQYF
TRBD1 | 14 | TRBV29-1 | CSVADRGFYNEQFF
NA | 15 | TRBV29-1 | CSVEDRTRQFYEQYF
NA | 14 | TRBV28 | CASSLGLSYNEQFF
NA | 15 | TRBV11-2 | CASSLDGTDQETQYF
NA | 18 | TRBV5-1 | CASSSNPTDYRYTDTQYF
NA | 17 | TRBV20-1 | CSARDLGGPSSNYGYTF
NA | 19 | TRBV21-1 | CASSTPSILAGAFYDEQFF
NA | 13 | TRBV27 | CASSFRQSTEAFF
TRBD1 | 14 | TRBV2 | CASSRDRGPVEQFF
NA | 13 | TRBV28 | CASSIPGGYGYTF
TRBD1 | 14 | TRBV20-1 | CSARTGQGAGEQYF
NA | 13 | TRBV5-6 | CASSLSIPETQYF
NA | 17 | TRBV28 | CASSSLLLGQSKNIQYF
NA | 15 | TRBV12-3/TRBV12-4 | CASSFGANGGHEQFF
TRBD2 | 16 | TRBV5-1 | CASSTKRGSNTGELFF
TRBD2 | 12 | TRBV20-1 | CSGLAGGNEQFF
TRBD2 | 15 | TRBV20-1 | CSADAGEEVTDTQYF
TRBD2 | 15 | TRBV20-1 | CSAIPMGGITDTQYF